Shown below are 4 T cell receptor beta chains from a single sample sequenced in a study of T cell changes during pregnancy in multiple sclerosis. Sequencing used immunoSEQ multiplex PCR; TCRdb keeps in-frame clones, though not all of them. The data contain about 59,000 clones, around nine tenths of them seen just once; the ten biggest clones take up 0.85%. The sequencing used peripheral blood, collected before pregnancy. These receptors all come from a female donor with multiple sclerosis, enrolled in a pregnancy study.

V is TRBV12-5 and J is TRBJ1-1; 11 positions match TRBD1. The CDR3 has 21 residues. The trim removed 1 base at V and 4 bases at J, leaving 20 bases unmatched. CDR1 LGHNT and CDR2 FRNRAP come from the germline V gene. Here the CDR3 reads CASGLARDPGTGGSTGTEAFF. The CDR3 DNA reads TGTGCTAGTGGTTTGGCCCGGGATCCCGGGACAGGGGGTTCTACGGGCACTGAAGCTTTCTTT.

The gene calls are TRBV7-2 and TRBJ2-5, with 12 bases identical to TRBD2. Germline CDR1 reads SGHTA; CDR2 reads FQGNSA. V lost 2 bases and J lost 4; bases outside the gene matches: 14. This CDR3 region has 19 residues. CDR3 sequence reads: CASSLRLLAGGAPGETQYF. CDR3 DNA: TGTGCCAGCAGCTTAAGGTTGCTAGCGGGGGGGGCCCCGGGAGAGACCCAGTACTTC.

Note on this clone: The sample holds other DNA sequences that translate to the same CDR3. V gene TRBV6-4 combines with J gene TRBJ2-3; D is ambiguous. Between the trimmed V and J ends, which lost 2 bases and 2 bases, there was a span of 8 bases. The CDR3 is made up of 14 amino acids. CDR1 is MRHNA and CDR2 is SNTAGT in the germline V gene. The CDR3 bases are TGTGCCAGCAGTGACGGGCGTGACACAGATACGCAGTATTTT. Translating gives CASSDGRDTDTQYF.

The genes are TRBV5-1 and TRBJ2-7; perhaps TRBD2 as D (5 bases). This CDR3 spans 15 amino acids. Deletions cut 4 bases from V and 6 bases from J, with 20 bases between. The germline CDR1 and CDR2 sequences are SGHRS and YFSETQ. This CDR3 is CASSNWIGVSTEQYF. DNA of the CDR3: TGCGCCAGCAGCAATTGGATCGGGGTTTCAACCGAGCAGTACTTC.